The 8 T cell receptor beta chains in this list originate from one sample, sequenced in a study of T cell repertoires in aging, cancer and after chemotherapy. The template was genomic DNA from peripheral blood, not RNA. A mixed TRB-A/B primer pool amplified rearranged TRB by multiplex touch-down PCR. MiXCR was run by TCRdb on the multiplex PCR reads, yielding one entry per CDR3 protein. The table lists more than 9,500 distinct CDR3 sequences, approximately 30% of them singletons. Sequenced material: blood. These receptor sequences come from a human donor in good health. The donor label of this sample is uncertain.

The rearrangement joins TRBV10-2 to TRBJ2-7, with D tentatively TRBD1 or TRBD2 (5 bases each). Trimming pared 3 bases from V and 6 bases from J, leaving 9 bases between. This CDR3 has 12 amino acids. CDR1 is WSHSY, CDR2 SAAADI, per germline. The CDR3 region has the DNA TGCGCCAGCAGTGACGGGGCCCTCGAGCAGTACTTC. Its translation: CASSDGALEQYF.

This clonotype has a handful of counts. This chain links TRBV18 with TRBJ1-1; TRBD1 agrees at 9 bases. This CDR3 has 16 residues. The V segment lost 3 bases and the J segment 5 bases; nucleotides outside the gene matches: 10. CDR1 is KGHSH and CDR2 is LQKENI in the germline V gene. The CDR3, as DNA: TGTGCCAGCTCACCGGGAAGAGACAGGGGGTTGACTGAAGCTTTCTTT. Translating gives CASSPGRDRGLTEAFF.

The chain employs TRBV12-3 or TRBV12-4 and TRBJ2-5; 16 positions match TRBD2. The CDR3 has 19 residues. Trimming at V came to 1 base and at J to 5 bases, leaving 10 bases not matched to a gene. The CDR3 coding sequence is TGTGCCAGCAGTTTAGGTTATGGGACTAGCGGGGGGGCCTGGGAGACCCAGTACTTC. Protein sequence: CASSLGYGTSGGAWETQYF.

The V and J genes are TRBV7-9 and TRBJ2-3; TRBD2 matches at 7 bases. Germline CDR1 and CDR2: SEHNR and FQNEAQ (reference sequence). The CDR3 has 15 residues. J gave up 3 bases and V 11 bases, and 14 bases lay outside the gene matches. The CDR3 reads CALGLAAGVTDTQYF. DNA for the CDR3: TGTGCCTTGGGGCTAGCGGCCGGCGTTACAGATACGCAGTATTTT.

This clonotype has only one observation. One junction end disagrees with the germline gene, perhaps due to a read error. The rearrangement joins TRBV12-3 or TRBV12-4 to TRBJ1-1; TRBD1 matches 10 bases. This CDR3 has 13 amino acids. The CDR3 DNA reads TGTGCCAGCTCGGACAGGGGGTTCACTAAAGCTTTCTTT. Its protein product is CASSDRGFTKAFF.

In its sample, this clonotype ranks as medium-sized. The chain has TRBV29-1 and TRBJ2-5; 12 bases match TRBD2. The CDR3 covers 14 residues. From germline, CDR1 is SQVTM and CDR2 ANQGSEA. With V trimmed by 7 bases and J by 4 bases, 7 bases remained unmatched. The CDR3: CSAGLAGLGETQYF. The CDR3 coding sequence is TGCAGCGCCGGACTAGCGGGGTTAGGAGAGACCCAGTACTTC.

This clonotype showed up just a few times. V usage is TRBV13 and J usage is TRBJ1-2; the match to TRBD1 covers 10 bases. Germline V gene data show CDR1 as PRHDT and CDR2 as FYEKMQ (reference sequence). This CDR3 region has 15 residues. The junction had 9 bases not matched to a gene; V was cut back by 5 bases and J by 6 bases. The CDR3 loop reads CASSPMDRGEDGYTF. CDR3 sequence (DNA): TGTGCCAGCAGCCCAATGGACAGGGGGGAGGATGGCTACACCTTC. Combining the CDR3 with reference TRBV13 and TRBJ1-2 gives the whole variable domain AAGVIQSPRHLIKEKRETATLKCYPIPRHDTVYWYQQGPGQDPQFLISFYEKMQSDKGSIPDRFSAQQFSDYHSELNMSSLELGDSALYFCASSPMDRGEDGYTFGSGTRLTVV.

The rearrangement joins TRBV27 to TRBJ1-1, with 8 bases fitting TRBD1. This CDR3 comprises 14 residues. With 7 bases clipped from V and 5 bases from J, the junction kept 9 bases outside the gene matches. The germline CDR1 and CDR2 sequences are MNHEY and SMNVEV (reference sequence). CDR3 sequence (DNA): TGTGCCAGCACCTTCGGACAGGGCAATACTGAAGCTTTCTTT. Translation gives CASTFGQGNTEAFF.